This T cell receptor (beta chain) derives from a study of CD8 T cells in ankylosing spondylitis. To note about this clonotype: The antigen remains undetermined.

TCRdb passed the 5' RACE reads through MiXCR, listing each CDR3 protein once. Among some 200,000 distinct CDR3 sequences listed, 15% to 20% were seen once. The V end lost 7 bases, the J end lost 5 bases, and 24 bases lay between the germline ends. CDR3 length: 17 amino acids. Overall study findings and caveats: What seemed typical of ankylosing spondylitis blood was a TCR beta motif built from about 8 highly homologous variants.

Sequencing used blood, either unsorted or a sorted T cell fraction (not recorded which). The chain links TRBV12-3 or TRBV12-4 to TRBJ1-5; no clear D. This TCR was sampled from a male donor aged 5-30 years with ankylosing spondylitis or in good health (not recorded which). The CDR3: CASTSTGLVFVHQPQHF. CDR3 bases: TGTGCCAGCACATCTACGGGGTTGGTGTTTGTACATCAGCCCCAGCATTTT.